This T cell receptor (beta chain) originates from a study of T cell responses to AZD1222 COVID-19 vaccine. This CDR3 has 14 amino acids. The ends lost 5 bases at V and 0 bases at J; junction bases unmatched: 4. CDR1 is SGHTS, CDR2 YDEGEE, per germline. The count of this clone is one. The data were produced by immunoSEQ multiplex PCR, yet TCRdb's version contains in-frame clones alone and is incomplete. The sample includes some 170,000 clones, approximately 90% seen only once; the top ten take about 3%. This sample comprised peripheral blood, obtained on day 0 of AZD1222 vaccination. The sequence came from an adult in good health. V is TRBV5-8 and J is TRBJ2-7, with TRBD2 matching over 8 bases. This CDR3 reads CASSERGSSYEQYF. The CDR3, as DNA: TGTGCCAGCAGTGAGCGGGGGAGCTCCTACGAGCAGTACTTC.